The 12 T cell receptor beta chains given below trace back to one sample, sequenced in a study of T cell repertoires in cytomegalovirus infection. One entry per CDR3 protein, called by TCRdb with MiXCR from the reads. The sample lists approximately 500,000 distinct CDR3 sequences; about 15% were seen once. Sample: CD8+ T cells from PBMCs. These receptors were obtained from a human donor in good health (CMV status not recorded). Some clones in this sample may be carry-over from other donors' samples.

Comment on this clonotype: A clone one base away is much larger, so this may be a read error. A read error is likely, as this CDR3 ends without the conserved phenylalanine or tryptophan. The chain employs TRBV11-2 and TRBJ2-1; TRBD2 agrees at 8 bases. This CDR3 is 15 amino acids long. J lost 7 bases, V lost 4 bases, and 9 bases had no gene match. From germline, CDR1 is SGHAT and CDR2 FQNNGV. CDR3 sequence (DNA): TGTGCCAGCAGCTCGAGGACTAGCACGGAGAATGAGCAGTTCATC. Translation gives CASSSRTSTENEQFI.

V gene TRBV6-6 combines with J gene TRBJ2-3, with 13 bases fitting TRBD2. V trimming: 2 bases; J trimming: 2 bases; junction bases outside the gene matches: 7. This CDR3 comprises 18 residues. CDR1 is MNHNY and CDR2 is SVGAGI in the germline V gene (reference sequence). The CDR3 DNA reads as TGTGCCAGCAGTTACCCCCAAGGACTAGCGGGGGCCACAGATACGCAGTATTTT. It specifies CASSYPQGLAGATDTQYF.

CDR3 sequence reads: CSVLVAGQFYGYTF. DNA of the CDR3: TGCAGCGTTTTAGTGGCTGGGCAGTTCTATGGCTACACCTTC. V is TRBV29-1 and J is TRBJ1-2; D remains unclear. The CDR3 has 14 amino acids. V lost 5 bases and J 4 bases, leaving 17 bases between the germline ends. Germline V CDR1 and CDR2: SQVTM, ANQGSEA.

The V call is TRBV20-1, the J call TRBJ1-5; D ambiguous. CDR1 is DFQATT, CDR2 SNEGSKA, per germline (reference sequence). The V and J ends lost 7 bases and 2 bases respectively, with 12 bases between them. CDR3 length equals 13 residues. CDR3 sequence (DNA): TGCAGTGTTCGGCTGATCGGCAATCAGCCCCAGCATTTT. Its translation is CSVRLIGNQPQHF.

The chain couples TRBV7-3 to TRBJ1-2; TRBD1 matches 7 bases. Germline values: CDR1 SGHTA, CDR2 FQGTGA. The trim removed 0 bases at V and 7 bases at J, leaving 8 bases unmatched. The CDR3 is 15 residues long. The CDR3 reads CASSLTQGDRSGYTF. The CDR3 coding sequence is TGTGCCAGCAGCTTAACCCAGGGGGATCGTAGTGGCTACACCTTC.

This clonotype was seen a few times. The chain uses TRBV20-1 and TRBJ2-6, with 11 bases matching TRBD2. This CDR3 comprises 18 residues. Germline V gene lookup returns CDR1 DFQATT and CDR2 SNEGSKA (reference sequence). V gave up 0 bases and J gave up 0 bases; unmatched junction bases: 4. CDR3 in amino acids: CSARDLTSGSSGANVLTF. The CDR3 DNA reads as TGCAGTGCTAGAGATCTTACTAGCGGGAGCTCTGGGGCCAACGTCCTGACTTTC.

As concerns this clonotype: A read error may explain this, as a much larger clone is one base away. As the CDR3 is not closed by the conserved phenylalanine or tryptophan, this likely results from a read error. The V call is TRBV7-8, the J call TRBJ2-1; D is unresolved. The CDR3 has 11 residues. Between the trimmed V and J ends, which lost 4 bases and 12 bases, there was a span of 10 bases. In germline, CDR1 is SGHVS, CDR2 FQNEAQ. Here the CDR3 reads CASSSIGAQFL. The CDR3 DNA reads as TGTGCCAGCAGCTCCATAGGAGCGCAGTTCTTA.

This clonotype was picked up a small number of times. The chain joins TRBV6-1 to TRBJ2-7; 9 bases agree with TRBD2. Germline V gene data show CDR1 as MNHNS and CDR2 as SASEGT. The CDR3 is 17 amino acids. V gave up 2 bases and J gave up 7 bases; unmatched junction bases: 15. CDR3 DNA: TGTGCCAGCAGTGAACCGCGCCCACTAGCGGGCATGGGGGAGCAGTACTTC. Protein product: CASSEPRPLAGMGEQYF.

The chain joins TRBV20-1 to TRBJ1-4; 9 bases map to TRBD1. V shed 0 bases, J shed 6 bases, and the junction held 5 bases outside the gene matches. The CDR3 extends over 15 amino acids. From germline, CDR1 is DFQATT and CDR2 SNEGSKA (reference sequence). The CDR3 coding sequence is TGCAGTGCTAGAGAGCGGGACAGGGTTGATGAAAAACTGTTTTTT. It codes for CSARERDRVDEKLFF.

Many counts were recorded for this clonotype. As DNA, the CDR3 is TGCAGCGTTGAAGGAGTCAGGGAAAAACTGTTTTTT. It is translated as CSVEGVREKLFF. The V gene is TRBV29-1, the J gene TRBJ1-4; D gene ambiguous. Germline assignment: CDR1 SQVTM and CDR2 ANQGSEA. The CDR3 has 12 residues. V dropped 1 base and J dropped 8 bases, with 8 bases sitting between them.

This clonotype came up a few times. CDR3 sequence reads: CASSSGTGGTNEQFF. The CDR3 DNA follows: TGTGCCAGCAGCTCCGGTACAGGGGGTACCAATGAGCAGTTCTTC. The chain links TRBV5-6 to TRBJ2-1; 8 positions match TRBD1. Trimming removed 3 bases from V and 6 bases from J; junction bases left unmatched: 8. Germline assignment: CDR1 SGHDT and CDR2 YYEEEE. This CDR3 is 15 amino acids long.

The V gene is TRBV4-1, the J gene TRBJ2-5, with 8 bases fitting TRBD2. There are 16 residues in the CDR3. Trimming cost V 3 bases and J 5 bases; bases outside gene matches: 11. Germline V lookup: CDR1 MGHRA, CDR2 YSYEKL. Here the CDR3 DNA reads TGCGCCAGCAGCCAGCCCCCGGGACTAGGTGTGGAGACCCAGTACTTC. This translates into CASSQPPGLGVETQYF.